This record covers a single T cell receptor (beta chain). The antigen this receptor binds is unknown. No quality values exist for individual bases; no much larger clone is one base distant. The method was the immunoSEQ multiplex PCR assay. DNA was isolated using Qiagen DNeasy or QIAamp micro DNA kits, and TCRB was sequenced using the Adaptive Biotechnology human TCRB sequencing kit. TCRB libraries were sequenced on an Illumina MiSeq. The study's processing was this. TCRB sequence data were analyzed using the kit provider's software, and tumor enrichment of clonotype templates was assessed with Fisher's exact test. TCRdb stores this immuneACCESS table with in-frame sequences only. Part of the clones is absent; in the studies checked, under half of the shortfall reflects unresolved V genes, and no reason is known for the rest. That table is the source of V, J and clone size, and D and trimming were worked out from the DNA. The sample has approximately 11,000 clones on record, around 66% of them singletons. The ten largest clones add up to just over 15% of the sample.

This sample was taken from a study of CD4 T cells in lung cancer (dated by TCRdb to about 2019). Background on the whole study: The study screened blood T cells of NSCLC patients for responses to candidate mutation-encoded neoepitopes and isolated neoantigen-specific CD4+ T-cell clones and TCRs. Before blood donation, treatments including platinum chemotherapy had been received by the patients, and nivolumab or pembrolizumab had been received by some of the patients. Aged 60 to 69 when blood was donated, the resected patients, most of whom were former smokers, had either lung adenocarcinoma or squamous cell carcinoma. Tumor and non-adjacent lung tissue were obtained from several patients undergoing curative-intent resections for stage I-III non-small cell lung cancer. The frequency of neoantigen-specific clonotypes in tumor resections, non-adjacent lung and cultured T-cell products was followed using TCRB deep sequencing.

Non-adjacent lung tissue was collected from the same resection as far as possible from the malignant lesion, at least 3 cm away. The paper's findings and limits, for the study overall: Some blood-derived responses might reflect in vitro priming of naive T cells or cross-reactivity rather than memory responses to the cancer.

This receptor was obtained from a man in his sixties with non-small cell lung cancer. Sequencing was carried out using normal lung tissue taken away from the tumor.

The CDR3 region has the sequence CASRFTGGNTEAFF. The DNA is TGTGCCAGCAGATTTACCGGGGGGAACACTGAAGCTTTCTTT. The chain links TRBV5-5 with TRBJ1-1; D gene: possibly TRBD1, on 5 matching bases. Trimming removed 5 bases from V and 1 base from J, leaving 12 bases between the germline ends. In the germline V gene (reference sequence), CDR1 corresponds to SGHKS and CDR2 to YYEKEE. Including the terminal cysteine and phenylalanine, the CDR3 comprises 14 residues. Just CDR3 DNA is preserved here, 42 bases in frame from base 1.